The present entry profiles one T cell receptor beta chain with its context. Germline CDR1 and CDR2: SGHTA and FQGNSA. This CDR3 region has 15 residues. V was clipped by 1 base and J by 3 bases, with 13 bases between them. These data are taken from a study of blood T cell repertoires in COVID-19. The protocol was immunoSEQ multiplex PCR, while the TCRdb copy is restricted to in-frame clones and leaves out a portion. The data show 450,000 or so clones, about 89% seen once. Specimen: peripheral blood. This TCR was sampled from a woman aged 40 to 50 with COVID-19, enrolled during active disease. This sequence joins TRBV7-2 and TRBJ2-7; a possible D gene is TRBD1 (5 bases). The CDR3, as DNA: TGTGCCAGCAGCTTAGGGGCTCTTGACAGCTACGAGCAGTACTTC. This sequence encodes CASSLGALDSYEQYF.